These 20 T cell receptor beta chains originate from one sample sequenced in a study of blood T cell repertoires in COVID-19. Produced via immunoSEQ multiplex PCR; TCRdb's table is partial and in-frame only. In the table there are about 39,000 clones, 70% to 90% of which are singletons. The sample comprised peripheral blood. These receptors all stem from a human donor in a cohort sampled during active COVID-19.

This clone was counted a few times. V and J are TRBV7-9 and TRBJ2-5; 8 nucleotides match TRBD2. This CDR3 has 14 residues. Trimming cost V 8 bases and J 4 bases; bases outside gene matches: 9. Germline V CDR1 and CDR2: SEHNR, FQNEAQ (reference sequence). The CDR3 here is CASQTRGGPETQYF. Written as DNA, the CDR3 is TGTGCCAGCCAAACACGGGGGGGGCCAGAGACCCAGTACTTC.

The CDR3 DNA sequence: TGTGCCAGCAGCTTTGGGCCAGGATATTGGAATTCACCCCTCCACTTT. It yields the protein CASSFGPGYWNSPLHF. The V and J genes are TRBV12-1 and TRBJ1-6; TRBD1, as called in the table, went unchecked against the DNA. TRBV12-1 has pseudogene status. CDR3 length equals 16 residues.

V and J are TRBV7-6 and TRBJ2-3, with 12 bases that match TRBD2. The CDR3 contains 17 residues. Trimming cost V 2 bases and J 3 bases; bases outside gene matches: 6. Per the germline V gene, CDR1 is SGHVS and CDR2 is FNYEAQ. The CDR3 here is CASSLRPSGGDTDTQYF. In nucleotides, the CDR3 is TGTGCCAGCAGCTTAAGGCCTAGCGGGGGGGATACAGATACGCAGTATTTT.

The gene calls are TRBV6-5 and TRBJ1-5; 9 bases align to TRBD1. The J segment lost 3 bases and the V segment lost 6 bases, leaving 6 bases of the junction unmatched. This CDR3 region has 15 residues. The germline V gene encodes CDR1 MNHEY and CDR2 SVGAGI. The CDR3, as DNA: TGTGCCAGCAGGTTACAGGGGGCCCTCAATCAGCCCCAGCATTTT. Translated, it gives CASRLQGALNQPQHF.

CDR3 residues: CASSLEGQGNSPLHF. For the CDR3, the DNA is TGTGCCAGCAGCTTGGAGGGACAGGGTAATTCACCCCTCCACTTT. The chain is built from TRBV5-6 and TRBJ1-6, with 9 bases lining up with TRBD1. Per the germline V gene, CDR1 is SGHDT and CDR2 is YYEEEE. J gave up 6 bases and V 0 bases, and 1 base lay outside the gene matches. The CDR3 runs to 15 residues.

The DNA of the CDR3 is TGTGCCAGCAGCCTCAGAGCGGGCTTTAATGAAAAACTGTTTTTT. It translates to CASSLRAGFNEKLFF. This chain joins TRBV7-2 and TRBJ1-4; D unresolved. V was clipped by 5 bases and J by 4 bases, with 14 bases between them. CDR1 is SGHTA and CDR2 is FQGNSA in the germline V gene. The CDR3 has 15 amino acids.

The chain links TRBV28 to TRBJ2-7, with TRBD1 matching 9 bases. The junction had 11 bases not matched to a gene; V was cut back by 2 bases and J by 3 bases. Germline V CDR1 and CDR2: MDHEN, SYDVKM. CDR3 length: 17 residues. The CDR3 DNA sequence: TGTGCCAGCAGTTTACCGACCGACAGGGGGTACGGCTACGAGCAGTACTTC. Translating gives CASSLPTDRGYGYEQYF.

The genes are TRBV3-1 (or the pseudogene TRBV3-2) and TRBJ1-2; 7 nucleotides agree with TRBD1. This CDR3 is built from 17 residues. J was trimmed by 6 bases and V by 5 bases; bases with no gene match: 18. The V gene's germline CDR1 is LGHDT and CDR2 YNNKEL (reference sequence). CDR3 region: CASSAPLTGKGANGYTF. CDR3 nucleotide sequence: TGTGCCAGCAGCGCACCCCTGACAGGGAAGGGTGCTAATGGCTACACCTTC.

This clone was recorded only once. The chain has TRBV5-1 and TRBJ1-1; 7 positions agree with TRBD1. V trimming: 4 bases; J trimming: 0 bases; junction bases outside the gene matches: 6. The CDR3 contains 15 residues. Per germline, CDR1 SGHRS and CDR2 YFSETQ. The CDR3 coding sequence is TGCGCCAGCAGCCCCCGGACAGGTATGAACACTGAAGCTTTCTTT. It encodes CASSPRTGMNTEAFF.

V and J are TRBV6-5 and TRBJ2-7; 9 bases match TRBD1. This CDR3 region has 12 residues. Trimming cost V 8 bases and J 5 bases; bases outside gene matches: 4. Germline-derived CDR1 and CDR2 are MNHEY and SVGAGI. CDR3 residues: CASRTGGDEQYF. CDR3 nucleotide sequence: TGTGCCAGCCGAACAGGGGGCGACGAGCAGTACTTC.

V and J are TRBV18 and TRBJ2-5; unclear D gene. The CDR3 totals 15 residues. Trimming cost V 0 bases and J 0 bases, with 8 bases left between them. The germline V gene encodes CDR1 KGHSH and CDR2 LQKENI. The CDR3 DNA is TGTGCCAGCTCACCACCCGGCCGGGACCAAGAGACCCAGTACTTC. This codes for CASSPPGRDQETQYF.

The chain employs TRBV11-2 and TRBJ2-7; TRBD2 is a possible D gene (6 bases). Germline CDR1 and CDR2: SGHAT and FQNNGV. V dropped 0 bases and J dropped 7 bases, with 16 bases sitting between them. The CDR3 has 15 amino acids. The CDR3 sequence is CASSLEAGLVREQYF. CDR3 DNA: TGTGCCAGCAGCTTAGAAGCGGGTCTGGTCAGGGAGCAGTACTTC.

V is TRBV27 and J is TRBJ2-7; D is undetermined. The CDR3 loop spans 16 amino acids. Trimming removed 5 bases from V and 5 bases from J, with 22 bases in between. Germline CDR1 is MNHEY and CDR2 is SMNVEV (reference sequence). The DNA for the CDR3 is TGTGCCAGCAGTCCCATATTCGACTCGGTCCGCAACGAGCAGTACTTC. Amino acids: CASSPIFDSVRNEQYF.

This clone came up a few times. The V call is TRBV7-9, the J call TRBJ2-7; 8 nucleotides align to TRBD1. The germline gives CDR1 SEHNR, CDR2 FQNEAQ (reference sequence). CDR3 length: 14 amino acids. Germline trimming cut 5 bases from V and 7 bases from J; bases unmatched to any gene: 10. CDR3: CASSPGQGIGEQYF. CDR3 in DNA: TGTGCCAGCAGCCCAGGACAGGGTATAGGGGAGCAGTACTTC.

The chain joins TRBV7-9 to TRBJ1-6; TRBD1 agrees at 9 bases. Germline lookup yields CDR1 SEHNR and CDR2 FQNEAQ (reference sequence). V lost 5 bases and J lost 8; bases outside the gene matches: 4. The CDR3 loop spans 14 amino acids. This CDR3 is CASSQGQGHSPLHF. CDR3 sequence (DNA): TGTGCCAGCAGCCAGGGACAGGGACATTCACCCCTCCACTTT.

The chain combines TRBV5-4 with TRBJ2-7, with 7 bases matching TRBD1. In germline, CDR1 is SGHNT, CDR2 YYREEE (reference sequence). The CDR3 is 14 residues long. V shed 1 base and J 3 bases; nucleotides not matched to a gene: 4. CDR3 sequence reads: CASSLHTGDYEQYF. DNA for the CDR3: TGTGCCAGCAGCTTGCATACAGGGGACTACGAGCAGTACTTC.

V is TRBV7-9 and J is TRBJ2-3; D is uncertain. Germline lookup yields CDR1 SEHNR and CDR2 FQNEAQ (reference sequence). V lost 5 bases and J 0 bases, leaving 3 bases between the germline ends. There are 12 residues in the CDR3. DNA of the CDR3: TGTGCCAGCAGCCAGAGCACAGATACGCAGTATTTT. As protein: CASSQSTDTQYF.

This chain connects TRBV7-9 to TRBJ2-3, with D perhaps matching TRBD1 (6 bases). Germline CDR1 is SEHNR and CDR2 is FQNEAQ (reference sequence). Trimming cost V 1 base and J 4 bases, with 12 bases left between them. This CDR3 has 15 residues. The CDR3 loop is CASSLGGPASDTQYF. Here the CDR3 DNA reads TGTGCCAGCAGCTTAGGGGGGCCAGCCTCAGATACGCAGTATTTT.

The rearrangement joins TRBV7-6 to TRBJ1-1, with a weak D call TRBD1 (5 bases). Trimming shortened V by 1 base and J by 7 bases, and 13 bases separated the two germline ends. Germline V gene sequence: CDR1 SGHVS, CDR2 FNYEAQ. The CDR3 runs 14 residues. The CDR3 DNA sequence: TGTGCCAGCAGCTTAGAGGGTGGGGGGGATGAAGCTTTCTTT. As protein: CASSLEGGGDEAFF.

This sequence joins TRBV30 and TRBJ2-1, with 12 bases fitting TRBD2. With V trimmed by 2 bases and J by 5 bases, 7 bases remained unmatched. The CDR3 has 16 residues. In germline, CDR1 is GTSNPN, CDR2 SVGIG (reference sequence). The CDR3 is CAWSSRTSGANNEQFF. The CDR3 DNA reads TGTGCCTGGAGTTCGAGGACTAGCGGGGCCAACAATGAGCAGTTCTTC. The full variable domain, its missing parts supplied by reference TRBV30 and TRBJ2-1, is SQTIHQWPATLVQPVGSPLSLECTVEGTSNPNLYWYRQAAGRGLQLLFYSVGIGQISSEVPQNLSASRPQDRQFILSSKKLLLSDSGFYLCAWSSRTSGANNEQFFGPGTRLTVL.